This T cell receptor beta chain was documented in a study of cytomegalovirus exposure and HLA in healthy donors. Turning to the study itself: Of roughly 400 genotyped donors, around 86% grouped in the Caucasian-associated ancestry cluster.

V was shortened by 2 bases and J by 7 bases, with 14 bases between the two germline ends. The CDR3 has 14 amino acids. Germline V gene sequence: CDR1 MNHEY, CDR2 SMNVEV (reference sequence). The PCR made use of 60 Vbeta and 13 Jbeta primers. Profiled with immunoSEQ multiplex PCR; TCRdb holds only in-frame clones, not every one. The data hold over 130,000 clones, with 80% observed a single time. This sequence joins TRBV27 and TRBJ1-1, with D perhaps matching TRBD1 (6 bases). The sample taken for sequencing was PBMCs. The source of this sequence is a man in his fifties or sixties in good health and CMV-seronegative. The CDR3 DNA reads TGTGCCAGCAGTTTAGTACAGGGTTGGGGTGAAGCTTTCTTT. Its translation: CASSLVQGWGEAFF.